The sequence of this TCR beta chain was determined in a study of T cells after yellow fever vaccination. Per germline, CDR1 KGHSH and CDR2 LQKENI. V lost 0 bases and J lost 1, with 9 bases in between. The CDR3 extends over 15 amino acids. Regarding this clonotype: Its antigen is not known.

Study-wide results and caveats: Abundant clonotypes from the bulk population could contaminate FACS-sorted repertoires. Peak timing came faster in the weaker secondary response, day 5 versus 15. A small proportion of clonotypes was detected in both the CD4 and CD8 compartments.

Generation of TCR cDNA used 5'RACE template switching (which added a universal primer site and UMIs). One entry per CDR3 protein, called by TCRdb with MiXCR from the 5' RACE reads. The table includes hundreds of thousands of distinct CDR3 sequences, around 12% detected once. V gene TRBV18 combines with J gene TRBJ1-1; D is ambiguous. The receptor was derived from a man aged 25-45 years who received the YFV17D yellow fever vaccine. The sample was PBMCs, taken on the day of the yellow fever booster vaccination. In nucleotides, the CDR3 is TGTGCCAGCTCACCACCCGCAGGCAGGAACACTGAAGCTTTCTTT. As protein: CASSPPAGRNTEAFF.